Listed below are T cell receptor beta chains from one sample, sequenced in a study of high-grade serous ovarian cancer treatment subgroups. Only in-frame clones appear in the TCRdb table, and some are missing; sequencing was by immunoSEQ multiplex PCR. The sample has about 5,000 clones; about three quarters are singletons. Sample: tumor tissue. The receptors derive from a human donor with high-grade serous ovarian cancer. CDR3s include the opening cysteine and the closing phenylalanine or tryptophan. The order of the fields is D gene, V gene, J gene, clone size, CDR3 protein, CDR3 DNA. The D gene is left open where the match is weak. Clone size, where shown, is once, few, many, or a class for clones that have expanded.

D: .; V: TRBV5-5; J: TRBJ1-1; size: .; CDR3: CASSLSTKNTEAFF; DNA: TGTGCCAGCAGCTTATCCACAAAGAACACTGAAGCTTTCTTT
D: .; V: TRBV7-8; J: TRBJ1-2; size: once; CDR3: CASSSPGRSGYTF; DNA: TGTGCCAGCAGCTCACCAGGAAGAAGCGGCTACACCTTC
D: TRBD1; V: TRBV11-2; J: TRBJ1-1; size: .; CDR3: CASAIQGRPANTEAFF; DNA: TGTGCCAGTGCCATACAGGGGCGACCAGCGAACACTGAAGCTTTCTTT
D: .; V: TRBV2; J: TRBJ2-5; size: few; CDR3: CASSGTKHMYQETQYF; DNA: TGTGCCAGCAGTGGCACCAAACACATGTACCAAGAGACCCAGTACTTC
D: .; V: TRBV4-1; J: TRBJ1-1; size: .; CDR3: CASSQKERGIPEAFF; DNA: TGCGCCAGCAGCCAGAAGGAGAGGGGTATCCCTGAAGCTTTCTTT
D: .; V: TRBV29-1; J: TRBJ1-1; size: few; CDR3: CSVEGGGTEAFF; DNA: TGCAGCGTTGAAGGGGGAGGCACTGAAGCTTTCTTT
D: .; V: TRBV4-1; J: TRBJ1-2; size: .; CDR3: CASSQDQGTNGYTF; DNA: TGCGCCAGCAGCCAAGATCAAGGGACTAATGGCTACACCTTC
D: .; V: TRBV6-6; J: TRBJ2-3; size: .; CDR3: CASTIEGPGWDTQYF; DNA: TGTGCCAGCACCATTGAGGGACCGGGATGGGATACGCAGTATTTT
D: .; V: TRBV7-8; J: TRBJ1-2; size: .; CDR3: CASSTRTGRGDSRGYTF; DNA: TGTGCCAGCAGCACCCGAACGGGACGGGGGGATTCTAGGGGCTACACCTTC
D: .; V: TRBV29-1; J: TRBJ1-3; size: .; CDR3: CSVESSGNTIYF; DNA: TGCAGCGTTGAGAGCTCTGGAAACACCATATATTTT
D: .; V: TRBV6-9; J: TRBJ1-1; size: .; CDR3: CASSHMGVTEAFF; DNA: TGTGCCAGCAGTCACATGGGAGTCACTGAAGCTTTCTTT
D: .; V: TRBV28; J: TRBJ1-2; size: .; CDR3: CASRPNRDFYYGYTF; DNA: TGTGCCAGCAGACCAAACCGGGATTTTTACTATGGCTACACCTTC
D: .; V: TRBV4-2; J: TRBJ1-4; size: .; CDR3: CASSPERDATNEKLFF; DNA: TGTGCCAGCAGCCCTGAACGGGACGCAACTAATGAAAAACTGTTTTTT
D: .; V: TRBV6-5; J: TRBJ2-2; size: few; CDR3: CAISDRNTGELFF; DNA: TGTGCCATCTCAGACAGGAACACCGGGGAGCTGTTTTTT
D: .; V: TRBV7-8; J: TRBJ1-4; size: .; CDR3: CASSPSQDKGRNEKLFF; DNA: TGTGCCAGCAGCCCCTCTCAGGACAAGGGACGGAATGAAAAACTGTTTTTT
D: .; V: TRBV2; J: TRBJ1-5; size: .; CDR3: CASSERRQPQHF; DNA: TGTGCCAGCAGCGAGAGAAGGCAGCCCCAGCATTTT
D: .; V: TRBV5-1; J: TRBJ2-7; size: .; CDR3: CASSLVRSDYEQYF; DNA: TGCGCCAGCAGCTTGGTACGGTCGGACTACGAGCAGTACTTC
D: .; V: TRBV7-9; J: TRBJ1-1; size: .; CDR3: CASSLALSNTEAFF; DNA: TGTGCCAGCAGCTTAGCCCTATCGAACACTGAAGCTTTCTTT
D: .; V: TRBV27; J: TRBJ1-1; size: .; CDR3: CASSLWGPGTEAFF; DNA: TGTGCCAGCAGTTTATGGGGGCCGGGAACTGAAGCTTTCTTT
D: .; V: TRBV11-2; J: TRBJ2-7; size: .; CDR3: CASSLPWSYEQYF; DNA: TGTGCCAGCAGCTTACCTTGGAGCTACGAGCAGTACTTC
D: .; V: TRBV20-1; J: TRBJ1-2; size: few; CDR3: CSARYRHGYTF; DNA: TGCAGTGCTAGATATAGGCATGGCTACACCTTC
D: TRBD1; V: TRBV5-1; J: TRBJ1-1; size: .; CDR3: CASSPQVSGGTEAFF; DNA: TGCGCCAGCAGCCCCCAGGTGTCAGGGGGCACTGAAGCTTTCTTT
D: TRBD1; V: TRBV6-5; J: TRBJ2-1; size: few; CDR3: CASSPDRSYNEQFF; DNA: TGTGCCAGCAGCCCGGACAGGTCCTACAATGAGCAGTTCTTC
D: TRBD1; V: TRBV5-4; J: TRBJ2-3; size: .; CDR3: CASSSGRDRGAGGTQYF; DNA: TGTGCCAGCAGCTCAGGCAGGGACAGGGGGGCTGGTGGTACGCAGTATTTT
D: .; V: TRBV18; J: TRBJ1-4; size: .; CDR3: CASSRSHRTTNEKLFF; DNA: TGTGCCAGCTCACGAAGTCACAGAACAACTAATGAAAAACTGTTTTTT
D: .; V: TRBV4-1; J: TRBJ2-6; size: .; CDR3: CASSQGDPALGANVLTF; DNA: TGCGCCAGCAGCCAAGGGGATCCCGCCCTCGGGGCCAACGTCCTGACTTTC
D: TRBD2; V: TRBV11-2; J: TRBJ2-3; size: .; CDR3: CASSAQRGGLTDTQYF; DNA: TGTGCCAGCAGCGCCCAGCGGGGGGGCCTAACAGATACGCAGTATTTT
D: .; V: TRBV7-9; J: TRBJ1-1; size: medium-sized; CDR3: CASSPQGPTEAFF; DNA: TGTGCCAGCAGCCCTCAGGGGCCCACTGAAGCTTTCTTT
D: .; V: TRBV4-1; J: TRBJ1-1; size: few; CDR3: CASSHPAGALNTEAFF; DNA: TGCGCCAGCAGCCACCCCGCCGGGGCCCTGAACACTGAAGCTTTCTTT
D: .; V: TRBV5-1; J: TRBJ1-1; size: .; CDR3: CASSLGSSQGGTEAFF; DNA: TGCGCCAGCAGCTTGGGGTCGTCACAGGGCGGAACTGAAGCTTTCTTT
D: .; V: TRBV10-3; J: TRBJ1-2; size: few; CDR3: CAISNSGGGGGYTF; DNA: TGTGCCATCAGTAACTCCGGGGGCGGGGGTGGCTACACCTTC
D: .; V: TRBV6-5; J: TRBJ2-3; size: .; CDR3: CASSLRETDTQYF; DNA: TGTGCCAGCAGTCTGAGAGAAACAGATACGCAGTATTTT
D: TRBD1; V: TRBV27; J: TRBJ2-3; size: .; CDR3: CASSAYAGTGYTDTQYF; DNA: TGTGCCAGCAGTGCCTACGCCGGGACAGGGTACACAGATACGCAGTATTTT
D: TRBD1; V: TRBV7-9; J: TRBJ1-5; size: .; CDR3: CASSAFPPGGRSQPQHF; DNA: TGTGCCAGCAGCGCATTCCCTCCAGGGGGCCGGAGTCAGCCCCAGCATTTT
D: TRBD2; V: TRBV11-3; J: TRBJ2-2; size: .; CDR3: CASSLGGTSGTPGELFF; DNA: TGTGCCAGCAGCTTAGGGGGGACTAGCGGGACTCCCGGGGAGCTGTTTTTT
D: TRBD1; V: TRBV2; J: TRBJ1-5; size: few; CDR3: CASSSTNRGYQPQHF; DNA: TGTGCCAGCAGTAGTACTAACAGGGGCTATCAGCCCCAGCATTTT
D: .; V: TRBV4-2; J: TRBJ1-2; size: .; CDR3: CASSQERGGLQGYTF; DNA: TGTGCCAGCAGCCAAGAAAGGGGGGGGCTTCAGGGCTACACCTTC
D: .; V: TRBV9; J: TRBJ2-2; size: .; CDR3: CASSVDVVNTGELFF; DNA: TGTGCCAGCAGCGTAGATGTGGTGAACACCGGGGAGCTGTTTTTT
D: TRBD1; V: TRBV6-1; J: TRBJ2-2; size: few; CDR3: CASKEGQDGGGELFF; DNA: TGTGCCAGCAAGGAGGGACAGGACGGTGGCGGGGAGCTGTTTTTT
D: .; V: TRBV10-3; J: TRBJ2-5; size: .; CDR3: CAIRGDTEETQYF; DNA: TGTGCCATCAGGGGAGACACGGAAGAGACCCAGTACTTC
D: .; V: TRBV18; J: TRBJ1-6; size: .; CDR3: CASSPTSSYNSPLHF; DNA: TGTGCCAGCTCACCCACTAGCTCCTATAATTCACCCCTCCACTTT
D: .; V: TRBV6-6; J: TRBJ2-7; size: .; CDR3: CASSGGTGKQYF; DNA: TGTGCCAGCAGCGGGGGGACAGGCAAGCAGTACTTC
D: TRBD1; V: TRBV6-6; J: TRBJ1-5; size: once; CDR3: CASSGRGRYQPQHF; DNA: TGTGCCAGCTCAGGCAGGGGGAGGTATCAGCCCCAGCATTTT
D: TRBD1; V: TRBV6-1; J: TRBJ1-2; size: .; CDR3: CASSFGQGPLYGYTF; DNA: TGTGCCAGCAGCTTCGGACAGGGCCCGCTCTATGGCTACACCTTC
D: TRBD1; V: TRBV6-4; J: TRBJ1-4; size: once; CDR3: CASSQRDRGPVTNEKLFF; DNA: TGTGCCAGCAGTCAGAGGGACAGGGGGCCAGTCACTAATGAAAAACTGTTTTTT
D: .; V: TRBV11-2; J: TRBJ1-6; size: .; CDR3: CASSLIRTLSPLHF; DNA: TGTGCCAGCAGCTTAATACGTACACTCTCACCCCTCCACTTT
D: .; V: TRBV7-9; J: TRBJ2-3; size: few; CDR3: CASSSKRLAGSTDTQYF; DNA: TGTGCCAGCAGCTCCAAGCGATTGGCGGGGAGCACAGATACGCAGTATTTT
D: .; V: TRBV7-9; J: TRBJ1-4; size: .; CDR3: CASRNRDSSEKLFF; DNA: TGTGCCAGCAGAAACCGGGATTCAAGTGAAAAACTGTTTTTT
D: .; V: TRBV5-5; J: TRBJ2-1; size: .; CDR3: CASSSRDNEQFF; DNA: TGTGCCAGCAGCTCCCGGGACAATGAGCAGTTCTTC
D: TRBD1; V: TRBV2; J: TRBJ2-1; size: .; CDR3: CASSESRGQGVIDEQFF; DNA: TGTGCCAGCAGTGAATCTCGAGGACAGGGGGTGATCGATGAGCAGTTCTTC
D: .; V: TRBV7-9; J: TRBJ1-1; size: few; CDR3: CASSLGLGPNTEAFF; DNA: TGTGCCAGCAGCTTAGGATTAGGTCCGAACACTGAAGCTTTCTTT
D: TRBD2; V: TRBV29-1; J: TRBJ2-3; size: once; CDR3: CSAGGGLGDTQYF; DNA: TGCAGCGCGGGCGGGGGGCTTGGAGATACGCAGTATTTT
D: .; V: TRBV6-1; J: TRBJ2-3; size: .; CDR3: CASSESGTDTQYF; DNA: TGTGCCAGCAGTGAGTCAGGCACAGATACGCAGTATTTT
D: .; V: TRBV4-2; J: TRBJ2-3; size: .; CDR3: CASSQGLRDVTDTQYF; DNA: TGTGCCAGCAGCCAAGGCCTACGGGACGTCACAGATACGCAGTATTTT